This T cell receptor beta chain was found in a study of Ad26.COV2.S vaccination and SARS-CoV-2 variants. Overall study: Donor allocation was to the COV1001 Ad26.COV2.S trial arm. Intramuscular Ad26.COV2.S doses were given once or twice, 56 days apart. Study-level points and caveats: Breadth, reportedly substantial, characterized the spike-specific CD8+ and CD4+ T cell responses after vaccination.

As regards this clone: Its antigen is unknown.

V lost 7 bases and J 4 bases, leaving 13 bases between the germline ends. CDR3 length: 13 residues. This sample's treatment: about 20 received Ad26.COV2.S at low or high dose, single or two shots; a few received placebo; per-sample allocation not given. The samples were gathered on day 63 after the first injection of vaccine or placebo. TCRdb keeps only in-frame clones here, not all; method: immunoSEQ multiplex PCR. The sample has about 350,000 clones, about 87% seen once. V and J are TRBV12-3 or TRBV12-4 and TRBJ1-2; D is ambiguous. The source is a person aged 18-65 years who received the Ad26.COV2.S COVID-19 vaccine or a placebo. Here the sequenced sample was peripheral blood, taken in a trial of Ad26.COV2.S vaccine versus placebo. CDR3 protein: CASKEMGSYGYTF. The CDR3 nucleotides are TGTGCCAGCAAAGAGATGGGGTCCTATGGCTACACCTTC.